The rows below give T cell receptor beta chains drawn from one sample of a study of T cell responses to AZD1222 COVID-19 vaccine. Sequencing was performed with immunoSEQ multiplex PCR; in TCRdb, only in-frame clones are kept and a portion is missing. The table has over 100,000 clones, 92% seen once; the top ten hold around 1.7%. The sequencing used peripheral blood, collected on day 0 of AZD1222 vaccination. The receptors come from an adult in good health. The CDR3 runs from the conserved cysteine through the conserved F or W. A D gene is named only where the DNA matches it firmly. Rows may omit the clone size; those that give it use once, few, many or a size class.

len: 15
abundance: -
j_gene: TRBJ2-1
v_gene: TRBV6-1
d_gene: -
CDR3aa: CASSEGGTFYNEQFF
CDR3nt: TGTGCCAGCAGTGAAGGGGGAACTTTCTACAATGAGCAGTTCTTC

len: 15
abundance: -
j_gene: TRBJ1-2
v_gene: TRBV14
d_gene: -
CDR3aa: CASSQLRGADLGYTF
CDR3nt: TGTGCCAGCAGCCAATTGCGCGGGGCGGACCTTGGCTACACCTTC

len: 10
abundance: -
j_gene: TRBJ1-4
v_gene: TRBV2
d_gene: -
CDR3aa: CASLNEKLFF
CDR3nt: TGTGCCAGCCTTAATGAAAAACTGTTTTTT

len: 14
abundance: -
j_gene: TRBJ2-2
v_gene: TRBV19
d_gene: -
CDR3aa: CASSILYGTGELFF
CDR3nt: TGTGCCAGTAGTATACTGTACGGCACCGGGGAGCTGTTTTTT

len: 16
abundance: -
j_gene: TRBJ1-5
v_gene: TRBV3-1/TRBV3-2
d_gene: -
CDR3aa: CASSQDGGFGNQPQHF
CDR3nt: TGTGCCAGCAGCCAAGATGGGGGTTTTGGCAATCAGCCCCAGCATTTT

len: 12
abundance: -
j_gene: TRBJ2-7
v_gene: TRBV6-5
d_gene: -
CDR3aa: CASSRAGYEQYF
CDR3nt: TGTGCCAGCTCCAGGGCGGGCTACGAGCAGTACTTC

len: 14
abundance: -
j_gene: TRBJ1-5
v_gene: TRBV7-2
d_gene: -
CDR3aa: CASSPLGFNQPQHF
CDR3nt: TGTGCCAGCAGCCCCCTGGGTTTCAATCAGCCCCAGCATTTT

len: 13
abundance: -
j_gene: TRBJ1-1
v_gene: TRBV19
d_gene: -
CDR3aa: CASSWGPRTEAFF
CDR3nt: TGTGCCAGTAGTTGGGGGCCTAGGACTGAAGCTTTCTTT

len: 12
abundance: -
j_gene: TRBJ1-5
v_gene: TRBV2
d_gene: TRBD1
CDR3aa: CASSGQDQPQHF
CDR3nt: TGTGCCAGCAGCGGACAGGATCAGCCCCAGCATTTT

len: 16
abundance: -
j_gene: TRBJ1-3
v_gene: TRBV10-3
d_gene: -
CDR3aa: CAISGVRSGPGNTIYF
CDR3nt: TGTGCCATCAGTGGGGTCAGGAGCGGGCCTGGAAACACCATATATTTT

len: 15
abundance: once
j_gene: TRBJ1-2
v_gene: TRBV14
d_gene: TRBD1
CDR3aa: CASSLSGTGSLGYTF
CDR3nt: TGTGCCAGCAGCCTCTCCGGGACAGGGTCTTTGGGCTACACCTTC

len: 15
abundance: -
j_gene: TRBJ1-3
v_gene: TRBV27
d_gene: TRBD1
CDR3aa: CASSLYRGSGNTIYF
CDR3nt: TGTGCCAGCAGTTTATACAGGGGCTCTGGAAACACCATATATTTT

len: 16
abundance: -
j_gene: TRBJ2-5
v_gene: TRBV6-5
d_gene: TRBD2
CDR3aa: CASSYSGLAGGETQYF
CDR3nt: TGTGCCAGCAGTTACTCGGGACTAGCGGGGGGAGAGACCCAGTACTTC

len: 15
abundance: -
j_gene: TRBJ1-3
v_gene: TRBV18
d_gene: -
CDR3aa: CASSPGQFSGNTIYF
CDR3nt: TGTGCCAGCTCACCCGGACAGTTCTCTGGAAACACCATATATTTT

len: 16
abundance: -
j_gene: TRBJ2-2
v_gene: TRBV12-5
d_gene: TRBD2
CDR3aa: CASGIIAGGLTGELFF
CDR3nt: TGTGCTAGTGGGATTATAGCGGGGGGTCTCACCGGGGAGCTGTTTTTT

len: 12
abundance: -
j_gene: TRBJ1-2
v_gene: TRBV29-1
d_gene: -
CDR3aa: CTLPSPREGYTF
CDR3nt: TGCACCCTCCCTTCCCCCCGTGAAGGCTACACCTTC

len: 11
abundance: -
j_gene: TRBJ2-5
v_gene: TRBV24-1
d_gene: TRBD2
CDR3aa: CATASGETQYF
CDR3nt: TGTGCCACCGCTAGCGGGGAGACCCAGTACTTC

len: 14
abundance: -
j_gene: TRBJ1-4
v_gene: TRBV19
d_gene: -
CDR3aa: CASSITGGSEKLFF
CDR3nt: TGTGCCAGTAGTATCACCGGTGGGAGTGAAAAACTGTTTTTT

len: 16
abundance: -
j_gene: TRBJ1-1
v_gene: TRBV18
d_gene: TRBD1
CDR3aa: CASSPYGTGANTEAFF
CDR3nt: TGTGCCAGCTCACCATATGGTACAGGGGCGAACACTGAAGCTTTCTTT

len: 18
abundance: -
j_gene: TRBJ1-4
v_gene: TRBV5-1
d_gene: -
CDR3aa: CASSLEVAGPDGGGKLFF
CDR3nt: TGCGCCAGCAGCTTGGAAGTCGCAGGGCCGGACGGCGGAGGAAAACTGTTTTTT

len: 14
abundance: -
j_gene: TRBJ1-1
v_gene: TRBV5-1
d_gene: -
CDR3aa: CASSPAFENTEAFF
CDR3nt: TGCGCCAGCAGCCCAGCCTTTGAGAACACTGAAGCTTTCTTT

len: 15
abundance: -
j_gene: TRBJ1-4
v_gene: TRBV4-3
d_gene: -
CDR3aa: CASSHVGGKREKLFF
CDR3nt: TGCGCCAGCAGCCACGTGGGGGGGAAGCGGGAAAAACTGTTTTTT

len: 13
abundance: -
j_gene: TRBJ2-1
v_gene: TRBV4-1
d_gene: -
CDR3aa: CASSQESPHVQFF
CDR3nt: TGCGCCAGCAGCCAGGAGAGCCCGCATGTCCAGTTCTTC

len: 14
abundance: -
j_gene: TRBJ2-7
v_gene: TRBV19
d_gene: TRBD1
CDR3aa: CASAPDRGLDEQYF
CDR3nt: TGTGCCAGTGCCCCGGACAGGGGGCTTGATGAGCAGTACTTC

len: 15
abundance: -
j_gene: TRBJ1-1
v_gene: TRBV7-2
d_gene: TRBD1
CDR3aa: CASSSGQGSNTEAFF
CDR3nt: TGTGCCAGCAGCTCGGGACAGGGATCGAACACTGAAGCTTTCTTT

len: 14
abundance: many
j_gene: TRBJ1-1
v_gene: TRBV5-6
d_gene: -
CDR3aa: CASSLGQGSTEAFF
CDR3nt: TGTGCCAGCAGCTTGGGGCAGGGGAGCACTGAAGCTTTCTTT

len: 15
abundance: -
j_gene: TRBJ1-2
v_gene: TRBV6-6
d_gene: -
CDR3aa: CASSYSSWENYGYTF
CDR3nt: TGTGCCAGCAGTTACTCCAGTTGGGAGAACTATGGCTACACCTTC

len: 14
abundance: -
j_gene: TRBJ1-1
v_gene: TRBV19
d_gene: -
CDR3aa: CASSIDTGRSEAFF
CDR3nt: TGTGCCAGTAGTATAGATACAGGGAGGTCTGAAGCTTTCTTT

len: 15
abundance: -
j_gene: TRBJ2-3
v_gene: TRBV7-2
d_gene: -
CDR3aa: CASSNSGRTGDTQYF
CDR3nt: TGTGCCAGCAGCAACAGCGGGAGGACAGGGGATACGCAGTATTTT

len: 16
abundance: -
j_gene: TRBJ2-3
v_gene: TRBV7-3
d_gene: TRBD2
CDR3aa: CASSIRTSTEPDTQYF
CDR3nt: TGTGCCAGCAGCATACGGACTAGCACCGAGCCAGATACGCAGTATTTT

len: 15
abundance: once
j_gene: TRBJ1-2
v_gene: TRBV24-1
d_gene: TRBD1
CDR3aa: CATSDSQTGTYGYTF
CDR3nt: TGTGCCACCAGTGACTCCCAGACAGGGACCTATGGCTACACCTTC

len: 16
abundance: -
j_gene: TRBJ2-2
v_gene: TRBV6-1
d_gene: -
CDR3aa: CASSAVHTGAPGELFF
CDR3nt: TGTGCCAGCAGTGCAGTCCATACGGGAGCCCCCGGGGAGCTGTTTTTT

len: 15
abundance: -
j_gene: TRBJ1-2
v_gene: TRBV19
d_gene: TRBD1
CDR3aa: CASSISGGLHYGYTF
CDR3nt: TGTGCCAGTAGTATCTCAGGGGGATTACACTATGGCTACACCTTC

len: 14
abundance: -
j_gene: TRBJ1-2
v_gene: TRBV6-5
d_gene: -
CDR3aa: CASSYTGGGSGYTF
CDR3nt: TGTGCCAGCAGTTACACGGGAGGGGGGAGCGGCTACACCTTC

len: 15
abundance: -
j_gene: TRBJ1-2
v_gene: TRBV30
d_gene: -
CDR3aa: CAWRGGRAANYGYTF
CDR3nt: TGTGCCTGGAGGGGGGGCAGGGCCGCTAACTATGGCTACACCTTC